The T cell receptor (beta chain) described here comes from a study of cytomegalovirus exposure and HLA in healthy donors. Study-wide findings and caveats: HLA allele associations emerged for roughly 17,000 TCR beta sequences in a later analysis, at 0.05 false discovery rate. Researchers had no immune exposure information except CMV serostatus available.

In regard to this clone: Its antigen is still unknown.

Use of 60 Vbeta and 13 Jbeta primers characterized the PCR. Sequencing used immunoSEQ multiplex PCR; TCRdb keeps in-frame clones, though not all of them. The sample records 200,000 to 300,000 clones, roughly 84% being singletons. CDR1 is GTSNPN, CDR2 SVGIG, per germline (reference sequence). CDR3 length equals 15 residues. Trimming removed 5 bases from V and 0 bases from J, with 11 bases in between. The sample consisted of PBMCs. The V and J genes are TRBV30 and TRBJ2-6, with D maybe TRBD1 (5 bases). The receptor was derived from a girl between 2 and 10 years old in good health and CMV-seronegative. In DNA form, the CDR3 reads TGTGCCTGGGGTGGACACTTCTCTGGGGCCAACGTCCTGACTTTC. This encodes CAWGGHFSGANVLTF.